Presented here are 9 T cell receptor beta chains from one specimen sequenced in a study of tumor T cells in aggressive B-cell lymphoma (dated by TCRdb to the late 2010s). The library was built by means of the immunoSEQ multiplex PCR assay. TCRdb's version of the immuneACCESS table is confined to in-frame rearrangements and falls short of the full clone set. An unresolved V gene accounts for under half of the shortfall where checked; the remainder is of unknown origin. For this sample there are 2,000 to 3,000 clones; roughly nine tenths appear just once. About 5% of the sample belongs to the ten largest clones. Sequenced input: tumor tissue. Source of these receptors: an adult with diffuse large B cell lymphoma.

Worth noting for this clone: A junction boundary mismatches the germline segment, possibly from a read error. This chain joins TRBV30 and TRBJ1-1; the match to TRBD1 covers 7 bases. The germline CDR1 and CDR2 sequences are GTSNPN and SVGIG (reference sequence). The CDR3 is made up of 13 amino acids. The CDR3 loop is CAWSGHRGSEAFF. As DNA, the CDR3 is TGTGCCTGGAGTGGCCACAGGGGATCTGAGGCTTTCTTT.

A word on this clone: The junction does not match germline at one end; this may be a read error. The chain uses TRBV10-3 and TRBJ2-5; D perhaps matches TRBD2 (6 bases). Germline V gene sequence: CDR1 ENHRY, CDR2 SYGVKD. This CDR3 has 13 amino acids. The CDR3 sequence is CAIGTQGGEIQYF. DNA for the CDR3: TGTGCCATTGGTACGCAGGGCGGGGAGATCCAGTACTTC.

This chain connects TRBV6-6 to TRBJ2-2; 13 bases are shared with TRBD2. J gave up 7 bases and V 6 bases, and 2 bases lay outside the gene matches. There are 14 residues in the CDR3. Germline CDR1 and CDR2: MNHNY and SVGAGI (reference sequence). CDR3 region: CASRLAGGHGELFF. For the CDR3, the DNA is TGTGCCAGCAGACTAGCGGGGGGGCACGGGGAGCTGTTTTTT.

V usage is TRBV7-2 and J usage is TRBJ2-1; D gene unclear. CDR1 and CDR2 from the germline V gene are SGHTA and FQGNSA. The V gene lost 5 bases and the J gene lost 4 bases, with 15 bases spanning the gap. This CDR3 spans 15 amino acids. This chain's CDR3 is CASSPATRVYNEQFF. CDR3 bases: TGTGCCAGCAGCCCCGCTACTCGGGTTTACAATGAGCAGTTCTTC.

J is TRBJ1-3 and V is TRBV27, with a tentative D call TRBD1 (5 bases). V was pared by 0 bases and J by 0 bases, with 15 bases between. Per germline, CDR1 MNHEY and CDR2 SMNVEV (reference sequence). The CDR3 runs 18 residues. The DNA of the CDR3 is TGTGCCAGCAGTTTATCAGGGGATCTCAAATTCTCTGGAAACACCATATATTTT. It codes for CASSLSGDLKFSGNTIYF.

This sequence joins TRBV14 and TRBJ1-1; no firm D call. Germline assignment: CDR1 SGHDN and CDR2 FVKESK. Trimming left V 4 bases short and J 4 bases short, with 4 bases between. The CDR3 is made up of 11 amino acids. The CDR3 DNA reads TGTGCCAGCAGCCCCCTCACTGAAGCTTTCTTT. Translating gives CASSPLTEAFF.

This chain connects TRBV30 to TRBJ1-3; no clear D gene. CDR3 length equals 13 residues. Germline V gene sequence: CDR1 GTSNPN, CDR2 SVGIG (reference sequence). The CDR3 sequence: CARQQDSGNTIYF. CDR3 bases: TGTGCTCGGCAGCAGGACTCTGGAAACACCATATATTTT.

This chain joins TRBV6-1 and TRBJ1-5; 9 bases fit TRBD1. With V trimmed by 9 bases and J by 2 bases, 5 bases remained unmatched. The CDR3 is made up of 14 amino acids. CDR1 is MNHNS, CDR2 SASEGT, per germline. In DNA, the CDR3 is TGTGCCAGTCAAGGACAGGGGCGCAATCAGCCCCAGCATTTT. Translated, it gives CASQGQGRNQPQHF.

The chain is built from TRBV29-1 and TRBJ2-5; 10 positions agree with TRBD2. The CDR3 extends over 14 amino acids. V gave up 6 bases and J gave up 11 bases; unmatched junction bases: 15. Per the germline V gene, CDR1 is SQVTM and CDR2 is ANQGSEA. For the CDR3, the DNA is TGCAGCGTCTATCTCCCGGGACTAGCGAAAGAGCAGTACTTC. Translated: CSVYLPGLAKEQYF.